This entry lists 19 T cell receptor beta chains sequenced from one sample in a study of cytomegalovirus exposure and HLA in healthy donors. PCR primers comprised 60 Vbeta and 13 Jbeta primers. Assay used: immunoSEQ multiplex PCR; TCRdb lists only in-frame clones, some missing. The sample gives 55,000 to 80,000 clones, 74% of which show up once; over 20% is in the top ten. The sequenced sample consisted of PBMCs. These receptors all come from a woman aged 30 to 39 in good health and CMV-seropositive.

CDR3 sequence reads: CASRSDRAGYTF. As DNA, the CDR3 is TGTGCCAGCAGGTCTGACAGGGCAGGCTACACCTTC. This chain uses TRBV6-6 with TRBJ1-2, with 7 bases aligning to TRBD1. CDR3 size: 12 residues. The germline gives CDR1 MNHNY, CDR2 SVGAGI (reference sequence). The ends lost 6 bases at V and 8 bases at J; junction bases unmatched: 6.

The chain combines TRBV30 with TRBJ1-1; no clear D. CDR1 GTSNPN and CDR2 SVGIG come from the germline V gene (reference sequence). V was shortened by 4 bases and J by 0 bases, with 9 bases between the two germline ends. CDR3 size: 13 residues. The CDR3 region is CAWKLHMNTEAFF. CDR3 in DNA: TGTGCCTGGAAACTACACATGAACACTGAAGCTTTCTTT.

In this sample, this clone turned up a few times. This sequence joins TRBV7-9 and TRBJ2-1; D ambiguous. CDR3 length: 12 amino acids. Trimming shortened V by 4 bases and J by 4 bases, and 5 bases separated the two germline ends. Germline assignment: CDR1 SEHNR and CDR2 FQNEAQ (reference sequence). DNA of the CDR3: TGTGCCAGCAGCTGGCATTACAATGAGCAGTTCTTC. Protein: CASSWHYNEQFF.

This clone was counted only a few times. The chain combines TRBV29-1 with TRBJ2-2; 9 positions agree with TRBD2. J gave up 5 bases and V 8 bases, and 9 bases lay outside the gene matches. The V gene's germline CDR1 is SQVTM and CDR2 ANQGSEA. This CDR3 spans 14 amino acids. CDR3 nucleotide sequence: TGCAGCACTGCCCTAGCGGGAAGTACCGGGGAGCTGTTTTTT. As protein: CSTALAGSTGELFF.

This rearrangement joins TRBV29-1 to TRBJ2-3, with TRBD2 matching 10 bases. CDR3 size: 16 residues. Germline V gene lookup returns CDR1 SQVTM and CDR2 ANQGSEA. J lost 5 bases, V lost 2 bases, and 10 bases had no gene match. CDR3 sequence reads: CSVEPRPGLAKDTQYF. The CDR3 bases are TGCAGCGTTGAACCCCGCCCGGGACTAGCGAAAGATACGCAGTATTTT.

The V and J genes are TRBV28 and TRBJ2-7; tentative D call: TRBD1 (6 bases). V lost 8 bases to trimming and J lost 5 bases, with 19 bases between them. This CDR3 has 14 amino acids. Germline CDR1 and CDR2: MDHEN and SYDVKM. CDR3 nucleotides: TGTGCCAGCTATACGGGACAACTTTCCCACGAGCAGTACTTC. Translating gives CASYTGQLSHEQYF.

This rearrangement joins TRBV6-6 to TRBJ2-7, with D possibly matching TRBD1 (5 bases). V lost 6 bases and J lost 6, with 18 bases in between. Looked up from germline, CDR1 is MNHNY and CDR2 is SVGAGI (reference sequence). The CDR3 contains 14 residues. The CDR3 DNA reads TGTGCCAGCAGCCAGATCCCTTCCCAGGGCGAGCAGTACTTC. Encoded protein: CASSQIPSQGEQYF.

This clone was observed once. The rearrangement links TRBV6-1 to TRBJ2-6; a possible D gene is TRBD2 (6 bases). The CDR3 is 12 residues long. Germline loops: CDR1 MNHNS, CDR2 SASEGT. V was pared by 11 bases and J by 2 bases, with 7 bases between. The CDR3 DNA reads TGTGCCGGCGGGACTGGGGCCAACGTCCTGACTTTC. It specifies CAGGTGANVLTF.

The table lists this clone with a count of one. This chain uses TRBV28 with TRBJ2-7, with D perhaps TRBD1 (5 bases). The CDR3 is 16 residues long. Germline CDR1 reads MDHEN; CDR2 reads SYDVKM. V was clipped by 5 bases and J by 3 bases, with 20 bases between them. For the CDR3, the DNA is TGTGCCAGCAGTGCCCCTTCTCGGCAGGGTATCTACGAGCAGTACTTC. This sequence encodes CASSAPSRQGIYEQYF.

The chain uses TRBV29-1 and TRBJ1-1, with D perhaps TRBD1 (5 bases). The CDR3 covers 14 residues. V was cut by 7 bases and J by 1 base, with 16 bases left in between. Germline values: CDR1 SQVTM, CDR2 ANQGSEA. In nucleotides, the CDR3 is TGCAGCGCCCTATACCTAACAGGGAACACTGAAGCTTTCTTT. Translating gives CSALYLTGNTEAFF.

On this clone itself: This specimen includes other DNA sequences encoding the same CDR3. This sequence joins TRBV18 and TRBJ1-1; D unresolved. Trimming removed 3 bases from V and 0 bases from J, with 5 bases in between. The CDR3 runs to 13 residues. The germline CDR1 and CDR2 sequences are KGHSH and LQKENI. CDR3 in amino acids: CASSPSLNTEAFF. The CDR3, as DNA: TGTGCCAGCTCACCGTCCTTGAACACTGAAGCTTTCTTT.

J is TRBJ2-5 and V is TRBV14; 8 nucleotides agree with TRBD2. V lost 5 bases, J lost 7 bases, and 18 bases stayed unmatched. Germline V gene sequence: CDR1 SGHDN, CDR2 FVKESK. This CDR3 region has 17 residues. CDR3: CASSSGSGSGLRGTQYF. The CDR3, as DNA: TGTGCCAGCAGCTCAGGGAGCGGGAGCGGCCTGAGGGGGACCCAGTACTTC.

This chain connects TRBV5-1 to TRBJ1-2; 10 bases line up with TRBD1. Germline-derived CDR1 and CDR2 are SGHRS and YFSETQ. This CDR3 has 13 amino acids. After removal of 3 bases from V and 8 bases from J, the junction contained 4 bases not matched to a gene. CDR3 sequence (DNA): TGCGCCAGCAGCTCGGACAGGGGGGAAGGCTACACCTTC. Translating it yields CASSSDRGEGYTF.

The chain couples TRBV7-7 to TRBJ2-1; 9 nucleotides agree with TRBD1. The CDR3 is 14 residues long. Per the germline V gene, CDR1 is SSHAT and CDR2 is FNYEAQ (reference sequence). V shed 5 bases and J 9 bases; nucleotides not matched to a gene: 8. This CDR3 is CASSRGQGKGEQFF. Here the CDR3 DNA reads TGTGCCAGCAGCCGAGGACAGGGGAAGGGTGAGCAGTTCTTC.

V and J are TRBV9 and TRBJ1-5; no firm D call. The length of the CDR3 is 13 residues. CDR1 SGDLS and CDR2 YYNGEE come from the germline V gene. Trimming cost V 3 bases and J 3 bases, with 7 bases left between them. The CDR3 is CASSDGNNQPQHF. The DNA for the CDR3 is TGTGCCAGCAGCGATGGCAACAATCAGCCCCAGCATTTT. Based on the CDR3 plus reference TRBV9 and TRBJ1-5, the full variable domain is DSGVTQTPKHLITATGQRVTLRCSPRSGDLSVYWYQQSLDQGLQFLIQYYNGEERAKGNILERFSAQQFPDLHSELNLSSLELGDSALYFCASSDGNNQPQHFGDGTRLSIL.

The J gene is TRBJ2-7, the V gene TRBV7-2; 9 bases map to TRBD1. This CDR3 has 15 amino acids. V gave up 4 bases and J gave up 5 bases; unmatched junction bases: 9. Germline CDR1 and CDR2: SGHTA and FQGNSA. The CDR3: CASSSSGQGLNEQYF. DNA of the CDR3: TGTGCCAGCAGCTCCTCGGGACAGGGTCTCAACGAGCAGTACTTC. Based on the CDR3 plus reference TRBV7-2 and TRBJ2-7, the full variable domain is GAGVSQSPSNKVTEKGKDVELRCDPISGHTALYWYRQSLGQGLEFLIYFQGNSAPDKSGLPSDRFSAERTGGSVSTLTIQRTQQEDSAVYLCASSSSGQGLNEQYFGPGTRLTVT.

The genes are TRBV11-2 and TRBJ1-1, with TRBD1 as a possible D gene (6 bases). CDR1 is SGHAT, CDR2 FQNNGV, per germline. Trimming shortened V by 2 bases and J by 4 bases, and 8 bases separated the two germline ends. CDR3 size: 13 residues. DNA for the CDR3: TGTGCCAGCAGCTTACAGGGGACCACTGAAGCTTTCTTT. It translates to CASSLQGTTEAFF.

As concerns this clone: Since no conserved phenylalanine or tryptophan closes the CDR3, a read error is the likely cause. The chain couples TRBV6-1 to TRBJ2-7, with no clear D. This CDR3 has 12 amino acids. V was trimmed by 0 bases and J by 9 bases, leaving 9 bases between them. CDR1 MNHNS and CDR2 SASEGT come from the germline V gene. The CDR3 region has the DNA TGTGCCAGCAGTGAAGCAAACCCTGGGCAGTACCTC. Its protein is CASSEANPGQYL.

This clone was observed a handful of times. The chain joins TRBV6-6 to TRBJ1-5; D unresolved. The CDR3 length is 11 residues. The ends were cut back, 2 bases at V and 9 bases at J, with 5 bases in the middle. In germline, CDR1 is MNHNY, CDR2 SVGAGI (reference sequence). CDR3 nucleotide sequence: TGTGCCAGCAGTTACCCGGGGCCCCAGCATTTT. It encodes CASSYPGPQHF.